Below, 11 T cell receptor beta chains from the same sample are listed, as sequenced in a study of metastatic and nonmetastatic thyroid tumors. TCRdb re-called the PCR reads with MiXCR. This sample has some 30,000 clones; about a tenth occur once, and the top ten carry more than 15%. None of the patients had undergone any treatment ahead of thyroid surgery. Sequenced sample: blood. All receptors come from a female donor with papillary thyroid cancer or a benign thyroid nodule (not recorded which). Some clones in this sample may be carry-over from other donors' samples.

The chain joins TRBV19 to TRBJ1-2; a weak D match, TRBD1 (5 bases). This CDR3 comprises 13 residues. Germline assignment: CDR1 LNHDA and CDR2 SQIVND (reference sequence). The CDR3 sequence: CFSSILGAGTYTF. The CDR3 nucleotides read TGTTTCAGTAGTATATTAGGCGCAGGGACCTACACCTTC.

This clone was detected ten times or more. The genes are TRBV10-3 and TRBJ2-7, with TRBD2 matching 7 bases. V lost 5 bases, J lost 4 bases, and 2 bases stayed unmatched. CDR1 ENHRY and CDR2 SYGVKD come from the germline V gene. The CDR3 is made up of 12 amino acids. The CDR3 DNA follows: TGTGCCATCAGTCGGGAGGAGTACGAGCAGTACTTC. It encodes CAISREEYEQYF.

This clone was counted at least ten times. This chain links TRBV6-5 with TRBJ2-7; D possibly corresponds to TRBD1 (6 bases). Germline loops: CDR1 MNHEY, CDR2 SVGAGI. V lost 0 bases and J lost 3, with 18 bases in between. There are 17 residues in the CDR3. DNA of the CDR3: TGTGCCAGCAGTTACTCGGGACATCGATTCGCTGACTACGAGCAGTACTTC. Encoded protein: CASSYSGHRFADYEQYF.

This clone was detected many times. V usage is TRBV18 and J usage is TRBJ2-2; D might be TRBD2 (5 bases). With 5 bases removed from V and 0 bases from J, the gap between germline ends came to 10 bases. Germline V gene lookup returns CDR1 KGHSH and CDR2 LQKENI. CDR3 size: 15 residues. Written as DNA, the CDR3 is TGTGCCAGCTCAAGGGCGGGCGCGAACACCGGGGAGCTGTTTTTT. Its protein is CASSRAGANTGELFF.

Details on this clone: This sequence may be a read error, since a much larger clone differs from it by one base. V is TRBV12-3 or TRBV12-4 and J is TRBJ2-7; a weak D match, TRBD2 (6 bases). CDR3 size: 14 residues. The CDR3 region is CASSLRDPPGEQHF. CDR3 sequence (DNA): TGTGCCAGCAGTTTGCGAGATCCTCCGGGGGAGCAGCACTTC.

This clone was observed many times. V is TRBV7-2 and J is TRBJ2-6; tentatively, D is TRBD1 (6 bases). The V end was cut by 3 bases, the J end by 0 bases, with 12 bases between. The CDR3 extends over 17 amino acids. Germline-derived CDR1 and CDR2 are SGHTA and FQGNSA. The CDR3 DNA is TGTGCCAGCAGCTTTAGGGGACATATCTCTGGGGCCAACGTCCTGACTTTC. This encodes CASSFRGHISGANVLTF.

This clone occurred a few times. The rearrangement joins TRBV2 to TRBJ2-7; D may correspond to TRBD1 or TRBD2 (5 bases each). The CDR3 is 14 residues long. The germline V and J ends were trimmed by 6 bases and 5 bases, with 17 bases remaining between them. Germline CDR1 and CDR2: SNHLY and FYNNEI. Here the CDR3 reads CASREQGPTNEQYF. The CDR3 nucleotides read TGTGCCAGCAGGGAGCAGGGACCCACGAACGAGCAGTACTTC. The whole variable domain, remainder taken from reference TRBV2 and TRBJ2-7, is EPEVTQTPSHQVTQMGQEVILRCVPISNHLYFYWYRQILGQKVEFLVSFYNNEISEKSEIFDDQFSVERPDGSNFTLKIRSTKLEDSAMYFCASREQGPTNEQYFGPGTRLTVT.

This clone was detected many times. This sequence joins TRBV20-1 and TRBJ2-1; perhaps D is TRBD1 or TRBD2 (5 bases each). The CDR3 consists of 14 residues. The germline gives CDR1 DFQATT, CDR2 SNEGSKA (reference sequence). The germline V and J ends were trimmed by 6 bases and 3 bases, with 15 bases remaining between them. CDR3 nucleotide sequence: TGCAGTGCCCCGCCACGGGACCACTACAATGAGCAGTTCTTC. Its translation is CSAPPRDHYNEQFF.

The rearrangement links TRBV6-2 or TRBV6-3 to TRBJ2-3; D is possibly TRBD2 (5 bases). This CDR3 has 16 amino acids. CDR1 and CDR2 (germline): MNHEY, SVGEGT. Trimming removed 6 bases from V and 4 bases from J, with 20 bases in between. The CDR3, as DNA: TGTGCCAGCAGCCGCCCCCGTAGCGAGAGTCCAGATACGCAGTATTTT. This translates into CASSRPRSESPDTQYF.

This CDR3 reads CSGRREGLYEQYF. The CDR3 DNA is TGCAGTGGTAGGCGGGAGGGCCTCTACGAGCAGTACTTC. The chain has TRBV20-1 and TRBJ2-7, with 9 bases lining up with TRBD2. CDR3 length: 13 residues. The V gene's germline CDR1 is DFQATT and CDR2 SNEGSKA (reference sequence). Germline trimming cut 7 bases from V and 3 bases from J; bases unmatched to any gene: 7.

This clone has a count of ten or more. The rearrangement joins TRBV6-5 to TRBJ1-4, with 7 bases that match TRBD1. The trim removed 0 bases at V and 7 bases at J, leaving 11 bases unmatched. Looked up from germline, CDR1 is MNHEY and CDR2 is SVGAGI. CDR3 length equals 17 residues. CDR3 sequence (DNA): TGTGCCAGCAGTTACTCGAAGAAGGACAGGCAGGGTGAAAAACTGTTTTTT. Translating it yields CASSYSKKDRQGEKLFF.